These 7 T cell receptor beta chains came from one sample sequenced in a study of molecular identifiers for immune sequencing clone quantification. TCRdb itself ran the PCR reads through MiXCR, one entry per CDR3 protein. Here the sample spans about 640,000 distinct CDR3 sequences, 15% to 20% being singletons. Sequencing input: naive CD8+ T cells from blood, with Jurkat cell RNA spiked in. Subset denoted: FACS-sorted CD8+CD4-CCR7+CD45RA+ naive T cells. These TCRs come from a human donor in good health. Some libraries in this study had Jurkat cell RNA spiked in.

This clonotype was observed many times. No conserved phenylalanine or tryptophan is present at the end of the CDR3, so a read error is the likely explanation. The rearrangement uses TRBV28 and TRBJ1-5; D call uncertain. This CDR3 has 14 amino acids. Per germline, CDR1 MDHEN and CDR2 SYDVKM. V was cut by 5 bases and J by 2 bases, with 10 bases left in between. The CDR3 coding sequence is TGTGCCAGCAGTGAGCGTGGGGGCAATCAGCCCCAGCATTGT. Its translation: CASSERGGNQPQHC.

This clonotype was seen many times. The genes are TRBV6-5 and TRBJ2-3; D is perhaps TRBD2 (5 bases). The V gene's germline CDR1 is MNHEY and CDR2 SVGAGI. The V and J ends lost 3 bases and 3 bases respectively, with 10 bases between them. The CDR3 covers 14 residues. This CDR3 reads CASSYERATDTQYF. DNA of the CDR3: TGTGCCAGCAGTTATGAGAGGGCGACAGATACGCAGTATTTT.

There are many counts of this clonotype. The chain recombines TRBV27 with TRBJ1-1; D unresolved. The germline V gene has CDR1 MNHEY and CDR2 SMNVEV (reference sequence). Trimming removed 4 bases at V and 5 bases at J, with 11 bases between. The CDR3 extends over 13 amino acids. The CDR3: CASSSGVWTEAFF. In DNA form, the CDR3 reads TGTGCCAGCAGTTCCGGCGTGTGGACTGAAGCTTTCTTT.

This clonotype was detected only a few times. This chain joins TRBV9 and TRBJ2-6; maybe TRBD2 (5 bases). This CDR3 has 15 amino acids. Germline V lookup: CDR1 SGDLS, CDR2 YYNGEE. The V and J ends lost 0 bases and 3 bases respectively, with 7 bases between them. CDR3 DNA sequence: TGTGCCAGCAGCGTAGCGGGGTTTGGGGCCAACGTCCTGACTTTC. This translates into CASSVAGFGANVLTF. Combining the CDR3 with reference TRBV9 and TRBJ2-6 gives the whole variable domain DSGVTQTPKHLITATGQRVTLRCSPRSGDLSVYWYQQSLDQGLQFLIQYYNGEERAKGNILERFSAQQFPDLHSELNLSSLELGDSALYFCASSVAGFGANVLTFGAGSRLTVL.

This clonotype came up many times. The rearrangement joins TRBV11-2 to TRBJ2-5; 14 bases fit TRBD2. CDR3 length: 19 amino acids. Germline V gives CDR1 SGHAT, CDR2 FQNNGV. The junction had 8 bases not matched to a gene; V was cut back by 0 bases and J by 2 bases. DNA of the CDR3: TGTGCCAGCAGCTTAGAAGGCGGGACTAGCGGGGGACCGCAAGAGACCCAGTACTTC. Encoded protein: CASSLEGGTSGGPQETQYF.

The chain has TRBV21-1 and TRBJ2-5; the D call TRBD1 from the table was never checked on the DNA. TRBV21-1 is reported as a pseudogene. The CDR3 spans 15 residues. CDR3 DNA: TGTGCCAGCAGCAACGGGACAGGGTTCGAAGAGACCCAGTACTTC. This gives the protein CASSNGTGFEETQYF.

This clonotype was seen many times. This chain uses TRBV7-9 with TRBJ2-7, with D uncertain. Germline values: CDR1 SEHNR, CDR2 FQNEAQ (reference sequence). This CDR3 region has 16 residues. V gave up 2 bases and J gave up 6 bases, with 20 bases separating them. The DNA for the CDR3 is TGTGCCAGCAGCTTAACATTGGGCAGAGAGTCATTCGAGCAGTACTTC. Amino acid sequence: CASSLTLGRESFEQYF.